A selection of T cell receptor beta chains follows, all from one sample in a study of control samples from healthy donors and cancer patients. Using immunoSEQ multiplex PCR, the repertoire was profiled, and TCRdb retains in-frame clones only, with some absent. Altogether roughly 130,000 clones are present, about 85% being singletons, with the ten largest covering around 10%. Sequencing was carried out using blood. The source is a woman in her 30s in good health. The CDR3 runs from the conserved cysteine through the conserved F or W. The D gene is left open where the match is weak. For some rows the clone size is stated as once, few or many, or as a class when expanded; others skip it.

>TRBV3-1/TRBV3-2|TRBD2|-|TRBJ2-5
CASSRPGLAYQETQYF
TGTGCCAGCAGCCGACCGGGACTAGCGTATCAAGAGACCCAGTACTTC
>TRBV19|TRBD1|-|TRBJ2-7
CASSSLGTGAYEQYF
TGTGCCAGTAGCTCATTGGGGACAGGGGCCTACGAGCAGTACTTC
>TRBV19|-|-|TRBJ2-1
CASSITTHDHSYNEQFF
TGTGCCAGTAGTATCACGACCCATGATCACTCCTACAATGAGCAGTTCTTC
>TRBV7-9|-|medium-sized|TRBJ2-5
CASTSGGYQETQYF
TGTGCCAGCACATCAGGAGGTTACCAAGAGACCCAGTACTTC
>TRBV20-1|-|-|TRBJ1-4
CSASSPTNEKLFF
TGCAGTGCTAGTAGCCCAACTAATGAAAAACTGTTTTTT
>TRBV25-1|-|-|TRBJ1-5
CASSESGQPQHF
TGTGCCAGCAGTGAATCAGGTCAGCCCCAGCATTTT
>TRBV30|-|-|TRBJ2-2
CAWSQSVVLNTGELFF
TGTGCCTGGAGTCAAAGCGTGGTTCTAAACACCGGGGAGCTGTTTTTT
>TRBV10-3|TRBD1|-|TRBJ1-1
CAIRDRRDSEAFF
TGTGCCATCAGGGACAGGAGGGATAGTGAAGCTTTCTTT
>TRBV6-1|-|-|TRBJ2-1
CASSEAGVGYYNEQFF
TGTGCCAGCAGTGAAGCGGGAGTTGGTTACTACAATGAGCAGTTCTTC
>TRBV6-5|-|-|TRBJ1-2
CASSYTSAGVDGYTF
TGTGCCAGCAGTTACACGTCGGCAGGGGTTGATGGCTACACCTTC
>TRBV2|-|-|TRBJ2-7
CASSGFGPGGDEQYF
TGTGCCAGCAGTGGGTTTGGGCCTGGAGGCGACGAGCAGTACTTC
>TRBV5-1|TRBD1|once|TRBJ1-1
CASSRTGRDTEAFF
TGCGCCAGCAGCCGGACAGGGAGGGACACTGAAGCTTTCTTT
>TRBV28|TRBD1|-|TRBJ1-2
CASSPRDRDGDGYTF
TGTGCCAGCAGTCCCCGGGACAGGGACGGGGATGGCTACACCTTC
>TRBV7-9|-|-|TRBJ2-2
CASSPGQIYTGELFF
TGTGCCAGCAGCCCGGGACAAATTTACACCGGGGAGCTGTTTTTT
>TRBV9|-|-|TRBJ2-3
CASSPIFPRADTQYF
TGTGCCAGCAGCCCGATCTTTCCTCGGGCAGATACGCAGTATTTT
>TRBV5-1|-|-|TRBJ1-3
CASSPGASGNTIYF
TGCGCCAGCAGCCCCGGGGCCTCTGGAAACACCATATATTTT
>TRBV20-1|TRBD1|-|TRBJ1-3
CSARTGSTIYF
TGCAGTGCCCGGACAGGGAGCACCATATATTTT
>TRBV7-2|-|-|TRBJ1-5
CASSLGGRGDQPQHF
TGTGCCAGCAGCTTAGGCGGGAGGGGGGATCAGCCCCAGCATTTT
>TRBV11-2|-|-|TRBJ2-3
CASRLGASMVTDTQYF
TGTGCCAGCAGACTGGGAGCGAGTATGGTGACAGATACGCAGTATTTT
>TRBV5-1|TRBD2|-|TRBJ2-1
CASSRTRTSGSSYNEQFF
TGCGCCAGCAGCCGAACTCGGACTAGCGGGAGCTCCTACAATGAGCAGTTCTTC
>TRBV19|-|-|TRBJ1-5
CASRETYSNQPQHF
TGTGCCAGTAGGGAAACTTATAGCAATCAGCCCCAGCATTTT
>TRBV27|TRBD1|-|TRBJ1-4
CASSFRTGLNEKLFF
TGTGCCAGCAGTTTTCGGACAGGACTAAATGAAAAACTGTTTTTT
>TRBV10-3|-|-|TRBJ2-3
CAISAGARAPTDTQYF
TGTGCCATCAGTGCAGGGGCGCGGGCCCCCACAGATACGCAGTATTTT
>TRBV19|TRBD2|-|TRBJ2-1
CASSATSGRAVDEQFF
TGTGCCAGTAGTGCAACTAGCGGGAGGGCCGTCGATGAGCAGTTCTTC
>TRBV4-2|-|few|TRBJ2-2
CASSPVGLPTTGGELFF
TGTGCCAGCAGCCCCGTGGGGTTACCGACAACGGGCGGGGAGCTGTTTTTT
>TRBV6-2/TRBV6-3|-|-|TRBJ1-5
CASSKFRMNNQPQHF
TGTGCCAGCAGTAAATTCAGGATGAACAATCAGCCCCAGCATTTT
>TRBV11-2|TRBD1|-|TRBJ1-1
CASSLYPQGSDTEAFF
TGTGCCAGCAGCTTATATCCACAGGGGAGCGACACTGAAGCTTTCTTT
>TRBV9|-|-|TRBJ1-6
CASSEWGEGYSPLHF
TGTGCCAGCAGCGAATGGGGAGAGGGATATTCACCCCTCCACTTT
>TRBV7-2|TRBD1|-|TRBJ1-1
CASIQNRGGTEAFF
TGTGCCAGCATACAAAACAGGGGAGGCACTGAAGCTTTCTTT
>TRBV27|-|-|TRBJ2-7
CASSLSDANSYEQYF
TGTGCCAGCAGTTTATCGGACGCTAACTCCTACGAGCAGTACTTC
>TRBV2|TRBD1|-|TRBJ2-2
CASRETGGGELFF
TGTGCCAGCAGGGAGACAGGGGGCGGGGAGCTGTTTTTT
>TRBV11-2|-|-|TRBJ2-2
CASSRGSLTNTGELFF
TGTGCCAGCAGCCGAGGCAGCTTGACGAACACCGGGGAGCTGTTTTTT
>TRBV5-1|TRBD1|-|TRBJ2-5
CASRAGQGQETQYF
TGCGCCAGCAGGGCGGGACAGGGGCAAGAGACCCAGTACTTC
>TRBV5-1|-|-|TRBJ2-7
CASFDTGFNEQYF
TGCGCCAGCTTCGACACAGGGTTCAACGAGCAGTACTTC
>TRBV6-5|-|-|TRBJ1-2
CASRGSRAANYGYTF
TGTGCCAGCAGGGGAAGCAGGGCAGCTAACTATGGCTACACCTTC
>TRBV25-1|-|-|TRBJ2-1
CASSEYGLAAEQFF
TGTGCCAGCAGTGAATATGGATTAGCCGCTGAGCAGTTCTTC
>TRBV18|TRBD2|-|TRBJ2-3
CASSLTGTSGSTDTQYF
TGTGCCAGCTCACTTACCGGGACTAGCGGCAGCACAGATACGCAGTATTTT
>TRBV19|-|-|TRBJ2-7
CASSIRDEQYF
TGTGCCAGTAGTATAAGAGACGAGCAGTACTTC
>TRBV6-1|-|-|TRBJ1-5
CASSDPLQSNQPQHF
TGTGCCAGCAGTGACCCCCTTCAGAGTAATCAGCCCCAGCATTTT
>TRBV18|-|-|TRBJ2-3
CASSPLLQGYTDTQYF
TGTGCCAGCTCACCACTTTTGCAAGGCTACACAGATACGCAGTATTTT
>TRBV10-3|TRBD1|few|TRBJ1-1
CAIRGDSMNTEAFF
TGTGCCATCAGAGGGGACAGTATGAACACTGAAGCTTTCTTT
>TRBV24-1|TRBD1|-|TRBJ1-1
CATSDTTGVGTEAFF
TGTGCCACCAGTGACACGACAGGGGTTGGCACTGAAGCTTTCTTT
>TRBV9|-|-|TRBJ1-1
CASSVVRTANTEAFF
TGTGCCAGCAGCGTAGTGAGGACGGCGAACACTGAAGCTTTCTTT
>TRBV3-1/TRBV3-2|-|-|TRBJ1-2
CASSQQAGGYGYTF
TGTGCCAGCAGCCAGCAGGCGGGGGGATATGGCTACACCTTC
>TRBV19|TRBD1|-|TRBJ1-5
CASRDRAAYSNQPQHF
TGTGCCAGTAGGGACAGGGCGGCATACAGCAATCAGCCCCAGCATTTT
>TRBV19|-|-|TRBJ1-3
CATRGGGSGNTIYF
TGTGCCACTAGAGGCGGAGGCTCTGGAAACACCATATATTTT
>TRBV5-1|TRBD2|-|TRBJ2-3
CASSLGGASGDLSGTDTQYF
TGCGCCAGCAGCTTGGGAGGGGCTAGCGGAGATTTATCGGGCACAGATACGCAGTATTTT
>TRBV18|TRBD1|once|TRBJ1-6
CASSPDRANSPLHF
TGTGCCAGCTCACCAGACAGGGCAAATTCACCCCTCCACTTT
>TRBV3-1/TRBV3-2|-|few|TRBJ1-4
CASGQNEKLFF
TGTGCCAGCGGACAGAATGAAAAACTGTTTTTT
>TRBV7-9|TRBD1|-|TRBJ2-3
CASSHRTGLPTDTQYF
TGTGCCAGCAGTCACCGGACAGGGCTACCGACAGATACGCAGTATTTT
>TRBV12-5|-|-|TRBJ1-1
CASGFEGVNTEAFF
TGTGCTAGTGGTTTTGAGGGGGTGAACACTGAAGCTTTCTTT